This entry lists 5 T cell receptor beta chains sequenced from one sample in a study of T cells in tumors after PD-1 blockade. Some clones are missing from TCRdb's copy, which holds only in-frame ones; the method was immunoSEQ multiplex PCR. The sample lists tens of thousands of clones, around 85% occurring once. The specimen comprised PBMCs, sampled before anti-PD-1 treatment. Receptors were obtained from a human donor with basal cell carcinoma.

The CDR3 is CASSSTGSSRAQYF. For the CDR3, the DNA is TGTGCCAGCAGTTCGACAGGTTCCTCAAGAGCCCAGTACTTC. The chain has TRBV5-6 and TRBJ2-5; a possible D gene is TRBD1 (6 bases). The V gene lost 5 bases and the J gene lost 9 bases, with 20 bases spanning the gap. CDR1 SGHDT and CDR2 YYEEEE come from the germline V gene. The CDR3 is made up of 14 amino acids. The full variable domain, completed using reference TRBV5-6 and TRBJ2-5, is DAGVTQSPTHLIKTRGQQVTLRCSPKSGHDTVSWYQQALGQGPQFIFQYYEEEERQRGNFPDRFSGHQFPNYSSELNVNALLLGDSALYLCASSSTGSSRAQYFGPGTRLLVL.

This chain connects TRBV18 to TRBJ1-2, with unresolved D. Germline CDR1 is KGHSH and CDR2 is LQKENI. The V gene lost 2 bases and the J gene lost 4 bases, with 11 bases spanning the gap. CDR3 length: 14 residues. CDR3 region: CASSPWTVSYGYTF. The CDR3 DNA is TGTGCCAGCTCACCATGGACGGTCTCCTATGGCTACACCTTC.

The V and J genes are TRBV6-5 and TRBJ2-1; 10 bases are shared with TRBD1. Trimming took 2 bases from V and 4 from J; bases not matched to a gene: 2. The length of the CDR3 is 15 residues. Germline V gives CDR1 MNHEY, CDR2 SVGAGI. The CDR3, as DNA: TGTGCCAGCAGTTACGACAGGGGGCCGTACAATGAGCAGTTCTTC. It encodes CASSYDRGPYNEQFF.

J is TRBJ2-3 and V is TRBV7-9; 8 bases map to TRBD2. Germline V gene sequence: CDR1 SEHNR, CDR2 FQNEAQ (reference sequence). The CDR3 sequence is 15 residues long. Trimming took 5 bases from V and 3 from J; bases not matched to a gene: 7. CDR3 amino acids: CASSQRAGGTDTQYF. The CDR3 nucleotides are TGTGCCAGCAGCCAGAGGGCGGGGGGTACAGATACGCAGTATTTT. Based on the CDR3 plus reference TRBV7-9 and TRBJ2-3, the full variable domain is DTGVSQNPRHKITKRGQNVTFRCDPISEHNRLYWYRQTLGQGPEFLTYFQNEAQLEKSRLLSDRFSAERPKGSFSTLEIQRTEQGDSAMYLCASSQRAGGTDTQYFGPGTRLTVL.

This chain links TRBV6-6 with TRBJ1-2; possible D gene TRBD1, 5 bases. This CDR3 has 14 residues. Germline assignment: CDR1 MNHNY and CDR2 SVGAGI (reference sequence). V dropped 4 bases and J dropped 0 bases, with 9 bases sitting between them. CDR3 protein: CASSFGDANYGYTF. The CDR3 nucleotides are TGTGCCAGCAGTTTTGGGGACGCTAACTATGGCTACACCTTC.